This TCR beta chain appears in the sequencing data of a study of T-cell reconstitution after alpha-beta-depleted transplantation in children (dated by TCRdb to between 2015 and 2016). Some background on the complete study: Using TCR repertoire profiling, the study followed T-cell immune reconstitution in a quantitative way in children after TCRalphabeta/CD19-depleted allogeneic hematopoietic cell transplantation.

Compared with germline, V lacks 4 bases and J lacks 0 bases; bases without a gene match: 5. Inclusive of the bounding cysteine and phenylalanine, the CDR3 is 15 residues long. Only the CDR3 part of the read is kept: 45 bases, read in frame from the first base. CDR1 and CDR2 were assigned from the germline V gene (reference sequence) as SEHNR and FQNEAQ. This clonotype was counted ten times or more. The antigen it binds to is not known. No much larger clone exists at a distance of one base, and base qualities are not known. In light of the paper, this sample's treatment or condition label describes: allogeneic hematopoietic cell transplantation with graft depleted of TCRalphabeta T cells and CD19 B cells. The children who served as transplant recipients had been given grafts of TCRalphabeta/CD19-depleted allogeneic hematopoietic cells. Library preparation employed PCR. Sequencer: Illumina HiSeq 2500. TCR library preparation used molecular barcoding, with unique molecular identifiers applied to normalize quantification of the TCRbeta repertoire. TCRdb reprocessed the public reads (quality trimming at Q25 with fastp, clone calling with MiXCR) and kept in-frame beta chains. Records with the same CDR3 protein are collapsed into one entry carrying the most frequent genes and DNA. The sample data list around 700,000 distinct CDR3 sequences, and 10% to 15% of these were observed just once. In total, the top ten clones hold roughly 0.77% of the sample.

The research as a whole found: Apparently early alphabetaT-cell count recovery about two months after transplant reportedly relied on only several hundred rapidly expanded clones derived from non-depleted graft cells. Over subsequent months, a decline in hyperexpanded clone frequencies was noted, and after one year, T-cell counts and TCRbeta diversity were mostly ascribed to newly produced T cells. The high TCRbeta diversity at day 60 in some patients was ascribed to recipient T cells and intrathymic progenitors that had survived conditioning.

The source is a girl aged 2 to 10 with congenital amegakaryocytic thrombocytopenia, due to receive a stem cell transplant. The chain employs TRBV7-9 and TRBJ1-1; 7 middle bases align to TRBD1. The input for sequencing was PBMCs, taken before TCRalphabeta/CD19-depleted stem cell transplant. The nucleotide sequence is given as TGTGCCAGCAGCTCAAAGGACAGGCTGAACACTGAAGCTTTCTTT. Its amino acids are CASSSKDRLNTEAFF.